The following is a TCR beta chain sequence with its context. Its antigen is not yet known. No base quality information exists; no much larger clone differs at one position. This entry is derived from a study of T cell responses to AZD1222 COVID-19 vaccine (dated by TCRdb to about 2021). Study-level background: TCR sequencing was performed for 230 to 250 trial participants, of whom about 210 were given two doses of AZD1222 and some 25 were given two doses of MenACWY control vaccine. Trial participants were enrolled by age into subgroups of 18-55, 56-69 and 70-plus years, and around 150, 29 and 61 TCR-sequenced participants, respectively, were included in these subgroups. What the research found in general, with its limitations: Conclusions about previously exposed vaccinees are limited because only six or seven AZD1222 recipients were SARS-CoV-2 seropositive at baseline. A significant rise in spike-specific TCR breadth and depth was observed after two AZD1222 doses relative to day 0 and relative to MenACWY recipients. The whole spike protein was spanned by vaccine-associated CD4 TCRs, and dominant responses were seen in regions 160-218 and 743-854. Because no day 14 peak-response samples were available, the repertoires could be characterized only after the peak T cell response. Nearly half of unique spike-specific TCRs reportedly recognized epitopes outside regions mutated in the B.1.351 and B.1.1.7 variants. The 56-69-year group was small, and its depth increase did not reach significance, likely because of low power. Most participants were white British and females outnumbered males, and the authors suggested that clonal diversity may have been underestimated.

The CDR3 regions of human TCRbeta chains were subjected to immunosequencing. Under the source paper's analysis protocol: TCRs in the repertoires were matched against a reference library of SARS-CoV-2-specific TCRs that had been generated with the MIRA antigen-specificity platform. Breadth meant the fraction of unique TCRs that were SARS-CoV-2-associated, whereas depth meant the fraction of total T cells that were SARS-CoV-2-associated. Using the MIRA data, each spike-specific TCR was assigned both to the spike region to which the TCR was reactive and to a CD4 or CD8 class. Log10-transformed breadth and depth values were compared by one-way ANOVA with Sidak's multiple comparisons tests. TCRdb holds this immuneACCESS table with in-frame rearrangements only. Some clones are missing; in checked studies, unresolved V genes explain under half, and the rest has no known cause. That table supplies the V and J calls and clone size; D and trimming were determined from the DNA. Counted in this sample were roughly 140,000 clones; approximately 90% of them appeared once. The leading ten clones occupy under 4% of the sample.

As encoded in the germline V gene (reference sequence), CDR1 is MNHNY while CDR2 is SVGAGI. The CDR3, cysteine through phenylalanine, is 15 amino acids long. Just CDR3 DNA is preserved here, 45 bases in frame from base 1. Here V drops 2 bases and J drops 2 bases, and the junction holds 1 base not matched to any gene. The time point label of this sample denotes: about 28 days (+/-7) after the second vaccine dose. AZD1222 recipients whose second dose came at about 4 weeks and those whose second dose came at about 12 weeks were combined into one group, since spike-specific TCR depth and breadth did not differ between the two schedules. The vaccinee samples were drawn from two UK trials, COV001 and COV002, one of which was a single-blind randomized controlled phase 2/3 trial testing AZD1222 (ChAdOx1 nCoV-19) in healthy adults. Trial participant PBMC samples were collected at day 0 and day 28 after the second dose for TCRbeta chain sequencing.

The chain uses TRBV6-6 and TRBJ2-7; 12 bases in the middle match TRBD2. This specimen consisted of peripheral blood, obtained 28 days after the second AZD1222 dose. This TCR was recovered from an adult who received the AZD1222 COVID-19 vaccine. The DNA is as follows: TGTGCCAGCAGTTACGCTAGCGGGAGGGCCTACGAGCAGTACTTC. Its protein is CASSYASGRAYEQYF.